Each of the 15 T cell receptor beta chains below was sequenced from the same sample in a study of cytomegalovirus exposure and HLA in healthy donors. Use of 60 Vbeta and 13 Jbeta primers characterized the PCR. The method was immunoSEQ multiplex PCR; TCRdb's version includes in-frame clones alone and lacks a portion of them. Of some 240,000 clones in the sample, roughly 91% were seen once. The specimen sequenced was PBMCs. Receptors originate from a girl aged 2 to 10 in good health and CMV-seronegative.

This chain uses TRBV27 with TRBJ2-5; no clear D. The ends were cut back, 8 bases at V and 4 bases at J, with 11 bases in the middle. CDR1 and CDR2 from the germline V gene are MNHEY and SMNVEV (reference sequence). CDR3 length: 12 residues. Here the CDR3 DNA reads TGTGCCAGCTCCCCCTCCTCAGAGACCCAGTACTTC. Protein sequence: CASSPSSETQYF.

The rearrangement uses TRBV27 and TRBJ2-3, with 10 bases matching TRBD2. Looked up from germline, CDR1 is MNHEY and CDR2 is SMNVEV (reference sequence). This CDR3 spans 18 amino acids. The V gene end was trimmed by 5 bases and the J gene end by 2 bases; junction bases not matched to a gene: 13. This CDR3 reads CASSTTFSGGFTTDTQYF. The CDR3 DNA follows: TGTGCCAGCAGTACAACCTTTAGCGGGGGGTTCACCACAGATACGCAGTATTTT.

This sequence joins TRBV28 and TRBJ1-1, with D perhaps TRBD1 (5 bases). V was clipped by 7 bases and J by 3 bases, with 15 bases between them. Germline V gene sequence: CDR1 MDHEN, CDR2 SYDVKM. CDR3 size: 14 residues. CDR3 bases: TGTGCCAGCATGGCGGGGGGTTTGGACACTGAAGCTTTCTTT. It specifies CASMAGGLDTEAFF.

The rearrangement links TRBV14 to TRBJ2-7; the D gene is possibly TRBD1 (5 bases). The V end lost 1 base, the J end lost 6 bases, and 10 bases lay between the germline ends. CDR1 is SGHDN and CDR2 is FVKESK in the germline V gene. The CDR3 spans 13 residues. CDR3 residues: CASSQARASEQYF. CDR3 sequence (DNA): TGTGCCAGCAGCCAAGCCAGGGCCTCCGAGCAGTACTTC.

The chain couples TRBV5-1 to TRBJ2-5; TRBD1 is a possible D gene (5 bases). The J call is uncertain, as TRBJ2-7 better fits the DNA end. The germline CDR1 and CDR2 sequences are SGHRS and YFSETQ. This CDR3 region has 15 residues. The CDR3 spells CASSELGAPSYEQYF. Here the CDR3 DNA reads TGCGCCAGCAGCGAGCTAGGGGCCCCCTCCTACGAGCAGTACTTC.

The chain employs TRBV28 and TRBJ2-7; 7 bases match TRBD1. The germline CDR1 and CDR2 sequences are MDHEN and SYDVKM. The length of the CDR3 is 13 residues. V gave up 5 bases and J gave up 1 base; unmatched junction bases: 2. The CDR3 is CASSRTGSYEQYF. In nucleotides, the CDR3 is TGTGCCAGCAGTCGGACAGGATCCTACGAGCAGTACTTC. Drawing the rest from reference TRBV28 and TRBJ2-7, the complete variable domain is DVKVTQSSRYLVKRTGEKVFLECVQDMDHENMFWYRQDPGLGLRLIYFSYDVKMKEKGDIPEGYSVSREKKERFSLILESASTNQTSMYLCASSRTGSYEQYFGPGTRLTVT.

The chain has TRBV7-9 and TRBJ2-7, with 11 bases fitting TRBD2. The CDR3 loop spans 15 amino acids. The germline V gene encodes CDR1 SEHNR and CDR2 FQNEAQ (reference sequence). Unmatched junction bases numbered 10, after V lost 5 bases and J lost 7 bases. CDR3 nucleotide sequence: TGTGCCAGCAGCCGCCCTAGCGGGGGGCCCCTGGAGCAGTACTTC. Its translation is CASSRPSGGPLEQYF. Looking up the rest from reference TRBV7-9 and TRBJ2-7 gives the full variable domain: DTGVSQNPRHKITKRGQNVTFRCDPISEHNRLYWYRQTLGQGPEFLTYFQNEAQLEKSRLLSDRFSAERPKGSFSTLEIQRTEQGDSAMYLCASSRPSGGPLEQYFGPGTRLTVT.

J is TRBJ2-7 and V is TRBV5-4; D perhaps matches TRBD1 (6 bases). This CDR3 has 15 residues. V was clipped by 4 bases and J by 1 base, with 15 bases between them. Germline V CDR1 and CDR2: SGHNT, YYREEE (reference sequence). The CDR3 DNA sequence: TGTGCCAGCAGCCCAGGGACAATTCAATCCTACGAGCAGTACTTC. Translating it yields CASSPGTIQSYEQYF.

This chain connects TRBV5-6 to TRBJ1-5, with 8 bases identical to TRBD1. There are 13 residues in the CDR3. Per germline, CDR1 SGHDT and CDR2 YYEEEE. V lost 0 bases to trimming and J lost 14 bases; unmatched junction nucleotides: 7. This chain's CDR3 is CASSLGDRRIEHF. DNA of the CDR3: TGTGCCAGCAGCTTGGGGGACAGGAGAATAGAGCATTTT.

The CDR3 spells CASSLSAGARELRYEQYF. CDR3 nucleotides: TGTGCCAGCAGCTTGTCTGCGGGAGCGCGAGAACTTCGGTACGAGCAGTACTTC. The chain joins TRBV7-8 to TRBJ2-7, with 7 bases matching TRBD2. The CDR3 is 18 amino acids. Germline V CDR1 and CDR2: SGHVS, FQNEAQ. V trimming: 3 bases; J trimming: 4 bases; junction bases outside the gene matches: 18.

The CDR3 sequence: CAISGQGPYGYTF. The CDR3 bases are TGTGCCATCAGTGGACAGGGGCCCTATGGCTACACCTTC. The J gene is TRBJ1-2, the V gene TRBV10-3, with 8 bases identical to TRBD1. CDR1 is ENHRY and CDR2 is SYGVKD in the germline V gene. V lost 4 bases, J lost 4 bases, and 2 bases stayed unmatched. This CDR3 is 13 amino acids long.

CDR3 amino acids: CASIVGLAGGPPWETQYF. For the CDR3, the DNA is TGTGCCAGCATCGTCGGACTAGCGGGGGGGCCGCCTTGGGAGACCCAGTACTTC. V gene TRBV7-2 combines with J gene TRBJ2-5, with 15 bases that match TRBD2. From germline, CDR1 is SGHTA and CDR2 FQGNSA. This CDR3 spans 18 amino acids. V dropped 7 bases and J dropped 5; count of bases not matched to a gene: 14.

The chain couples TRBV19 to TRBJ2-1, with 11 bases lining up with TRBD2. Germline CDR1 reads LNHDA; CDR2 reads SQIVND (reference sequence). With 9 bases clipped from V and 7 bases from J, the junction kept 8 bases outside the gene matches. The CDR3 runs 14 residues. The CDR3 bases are TGTGCCAGCCAGACTAGCGGGACGTCAAATGAGCAGTTCTTC. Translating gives CASQTSGTSNEQFF.

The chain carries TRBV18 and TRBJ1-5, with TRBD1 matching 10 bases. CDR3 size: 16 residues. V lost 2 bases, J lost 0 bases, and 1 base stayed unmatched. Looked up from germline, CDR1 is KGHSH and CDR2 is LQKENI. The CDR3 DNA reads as TGTGCCAGCTCACCATGGGACAGGGGTAGCAATCAGCCCCAGCATTTT. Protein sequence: CASSPWDRGSNQPQHF. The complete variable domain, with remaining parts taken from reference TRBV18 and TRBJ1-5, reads NAGVMQNPRHLVRRRGQEARLRCSPMKGHSHVYWYRQLPEEGLKFMVYLQKENIIDESGMPKERFSAEFPKEGPSILRIQQVVRGDSAAYFCASSPWDRGSNQPQHFGDGTRLSIL.

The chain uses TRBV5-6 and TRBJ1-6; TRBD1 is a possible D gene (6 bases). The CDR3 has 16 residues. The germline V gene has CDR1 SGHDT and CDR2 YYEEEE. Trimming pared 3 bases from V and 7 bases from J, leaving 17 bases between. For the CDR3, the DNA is TGTGCCAGCAGCTCCGGTTACAGGGTTAAGAATTCACCCCTCCACTTT. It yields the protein CASSSGYRVKNSPLHF.